The clone carrying this T cell receptor (beta chain) was seen a handful of times. As yet, its antigen is unknown. CDR3 size: 14 residues. V lost 4 bases and J lost 4, with 16 bases in between. In germline, CDR1 is GTSNPN, CDR2 SVGIG (reference sequence). This specimen belongs to a study of shared clonotypes between healthy human individuals. About the study: Three CD4 naive, three CD4 memory, two CD8 naive and one CD8 memory plate were used per donor.

Study-level results: Roughly 5% of naive CD4 clonotypes were shared across several donors.

Methods used by the authors: In the immunoSEQ data, sequences were junction-only and lacked quality scores, so filtering differed. TCRdb's copy holds only in-frame clones and misses some; the assay was immunoSEQ multiplex PCR. V and J calls and clone size are as listed in that table; D and trimming were resolved from the DNA. Of around 700,000 clones in the sample, about 78% are singletons; the top ten hold roughly 1.8%. V is TRBV30 and J is TRBJ1-2, with a tentative D call TRBD1 (6 bases). The receptor comes from a woman in her twenties or thirties in good health. The sequenced sample was memory CD4+ T cells sorted from blood. The subset here: CD45RA-negative fraction. CDR3 in amino acids: CAWTYIRGVYGYTF. CDR3 coding DNA: TGTGCCTGGACCTATATCAGGGGCGTCTATGGCTACACCTTC.